Listed below are T cell receptor beta chains from one sample, sequenced in a study of early T cells in non-severe SARS-CoV-2 infection. TCRdb analysed the 5' RACE reads with MiXCR anew, one entry per CDR3 protein. The sample has some 66,000 distinct CDR3 sequences, over 8% seen once. The sample comprised whole blood. The receptors were sampled from an adult who was a healthcare worker with PCR-confirmed SARS-CoV-2 infection or an uninfected control (not recorded which). Both conserved end residues are part of each CDR3. Each record gives: J gene, D gene, V gene, clone size, CDR3 DNA, CDR3 protein. A D gene is named only where the DNA matches it firmly. Some rows mark clone size as missing; the rest say once, few, many or name a class of expanded clone.

TRBJ2-5 | TRBD2 | TRBV5-4 | few | TGTGCCAGCAGCGCCTTCCCGGGACTAGCGGAAGGGAGAGAGACCCAGTACTTC | CASSAFPGLAEGRETQYF
TRBJ2-2 | TRBD1 | TRBV9 | NA | TGTGCCAGCAGCGTTACCGGGACAGGGGGCGCGGAGCGGAGGTACACCGGGGAGCTGTTTTTT | CASSVTGTGGAERRYTGELFF
TRBJ2-1 | TRBD2 | TRBV28 | NA | TGTGCCAGCAGTTGGGGACTAGCTTCGGATGAGCAGTTCTTC | CASSWGLASDEQFF
TRBJ1-6 | NA | TRBV11-2 | NA | TGTGCCAGCAGCTTGCCCGGTTCACCCCTCCACTTT | CASSLPGSPLHF
TRBJ1-4 | NA | TRBV4-3 | few | TGCGCCAGCAGCCAAGGAAGAAGAACAACTAATGAAAAACTGTTTTTT | CASSQGRRTTNEKLFF
TRBJ2-3 | NA | TRBV24-1 | few | TGTGCCACCCCGGACGGCACAACGCAGTATTTT | CATPDGTTQYF
TRBJ2-5 | NA | TRBV5-6 | NA | TGTGCCAGCGGGCTCTCCGGGGAAGAAGAGACCCAGTACTTC | CASGLSGEEETQYF
TRBJ1-6 | TRBD1 | TRBV3-1 | NA | TGTGCCAGCAGCCGAGCGTTGGCAGGGGGTAATTCACCCCTCCACTTT | CASSRALAGGNSPLHF
TRBJ2-3 | TRBD2 | TRBV6-6 | many | TGTGCCAGCAGTGTAGCGGGGGGGGATGCAGATACGCAGTATTTT | CASSVAGGDADTQYF
TRBJ2-7 | NA | TRBV5-1 | many | TGCGCCAGCAGCCCGGACAACTCCTACGAGCAGTACTTC | CASSPDNSYEQYF
TRBJ2-1 | NA | TRBV18 | medium-sized | TGTGCCAGCTCACCACCTCCTCCTAACCCCACGGATGAGCAGTTCTTC | CASSPPPPNPTDEQFF
TRBJ2-7 | NA | TRBV28 | NA | TGTGCCAGCAGTTCCCCTCTCGGAAGCTCCTACGAGCAGTACTTC | CASSSPLGSSYEQYF
TRBJ2-1 | TRBD1 | TRBV10-3 | many | TGTGCCATCAGTGAAGGGACAGGGTTAGCGGTGCTTGGGGATGAGCAGTTCTTC | CAISEGTGLAVLGDEQFF
TRBJ2-7 | NA | TRBV14 | many | TGTGCCAGCAGCGGGGATGAGAGCCCCTACGAGCAGTACTTC | CASSGDESPYEQYF
TRBJ2-3 | TRBD2 | TRBV20-1 | NA | TGCAGTGCTAGTCGTCTAGCGGGAGATACGCAGTATTTT | CSASRLAGDTQYF
TRBJ2-1 | TRBD1 | TRBV29-1 | NA | TGCAGCGTTAGGGACAGGGTTGCCTACAATGAGCAGTTCTTC | CSVRDRVAYNEQFF
TRBJ2-5 | NA | TRBV11-1 | NA | TGTGCCAGCAGCTCGAACGGGGAGACCCAGTACTTC | CASSSNGETQYF
TRBJ2-7 | NA | TRBV7-6 | many | TGTGCCAGCAGCTCGGGGGCGGGACACCTCTCCTACGAGCAGTACTTC | CASSSGAGHLSYEQYF
TRBJ2-5 | NA | TRBV29-1 | NA | TGCAGCGTTGAACCGGCGGAATCATTCCAAGAGACCCAGTACTTC | CSVEPAESFQETQYF
TRBJ1-6 | NA | TRBV4-3 | NA | TGCGCCAGCAGCCAAGATCCGATGAATAATTCACCCCTCCACTTT | CASSQDPMNNSPLHF
TRBJ2-7 | TRBD1 | TRBV20-1 | many | TGCAGTGGAGGGACAGGGTCGTACGAGCAGTACTTC | CSGGTGSYEQYF
TRBJ2-1 | TRBD2 | TRBV24-1 | many | TGTGCCACCAGTGACCGAGCGGGAGGAGTCGATGAGCAGTTCTTC | CATSDRAGGVDEQFF
TRBJ1-4 | TRBD1 | TRBV6-6 | many | TGTGCCAGCAGTTACTCACAGGGGCCCGCAACTAATGAAAAACTGTTTTTT | CASSYSQGPATNEKLFF
TRBJ2-1 | NA | TRBV7-2 | few | TGTGCCAGCAGCCCGGGACACTACTACAATGAGCAGTTCTTC | CASSPGHYYNEQFF
TRBJ1-1 | NA | TRBV6-1 | NA | TGTGCCAGCCTCGAGCGTGGGATGAACACTGAAGCTTTCTTT | CASLERGMNTEAFF
TRBJ2-5 | TRBD2 | TRBV4-2 | NA | TGTGCCAGCAGCCAAGATTTGGCGGGAGCGGCCTACCAAGAGACCCAGTACTTC | CASSQDLAGAAYQETQYF
TRBJ2-6 | NA | TRBV5-4 | many | TGTGCCAGCAGCTTGGCCTCGGCCTCTGGGGCCAACGTCCTGACTTTC | CASSLASASGANVLTF
TRBJ2-1 | NA | TRBV30 | NA | TGTGCCTGGAGTTTAAGCTCCTACAATGAGCAGTTCTTC | CAWSLSSYNEQFF
TRBJ1-2 | NA | TRBV6-5 | few | TGTGCCAGCACGCCCCGGCCCGGTGGCTCGGATGGCTACACCTTC | CASTPRPGGSDGYTF